The rows below give T cell receptor beta chains drawn from one sample of a study of cytomegalovirus exposure and HLA in healthy donors. Here immunoSEQ multiplex PCR was the method, and the copy in TCRdb shows in-frame clones only, minus some. The table has 90,000 to 100,000 clones, over 8% seen once. The sample comprised PBMCs. These receptors all come from a man between 45 and 60 years old in good health and CMV-seropositive. Each CDR3 is given with its conserved first and last residue. The order of the fields is clone size, D gene, V gene, J gene, CDR3 DNA, CDR3 protein. The D gene is left open where the match is weak. Clone size appears in some rows only: once, few, many, or a class for an expanded clone.

.	.	TRBV7-9	TRBJ1-2	TGTGCCAGCAGCTTAGAGCAGGGGTTAGGTATTGGTGGCTACACCTTC	CASSLEQGLGIGGYTF
.	TRBD2	TRBV6-5	TRBJ2-5	TGTGCCAGCAAGCCGGGACTAGGTCGCCAAGAGACCCAGTACTTC	CASKPGLGRQETQYF
few	.	TRBV29-1	TRBJ2-7	TGCAGCGTTGAAACCCCGGGTCTAGCCTACGAGCAGTACTTC	CSVETPGLAYEQYF
few	.	TRBV5-1	TRBJ2-3	TGCGCCAGCAGCTTGGACATAGATACGCAGTATTTT	CASSLDIDTQYF
few	.	TRBV11-2	TRBJ2-7	TGTGCCAGCAGCTTATTAGCGGCATACGAGCAGTACTTC	CASSLLAAYEQYF
.	TRBD1	TRBV5-1	TRBJ2-5	TGCGCCAGCAGCTTGCGGGACAGGGGAGAGACCCAGTACTTC	CASSLRDRGETQYF
.	.	TRBV30	TRBJ1-1	TGCGCCTGGAGGCGAACAGTGAACACTGAAGCTTTCTTT	CAWRRTVNTEAFF
.	TRBD1	TRBV15	TRBJ2-5	TGTGCCACCAGCAGAGAGTGGGCCGGGACAGGGATGCAAGAGACCCAGTACTTC	CATSREWAGTGMQETQYF
.	TRBD2	TRBV28	TRBJ2-7	TGTGCCAGCAGTTTATACGGGACTAGCGGTTTCGGCGAGCAGTACTTC	CASSLYGTSGFGEQYF
.	TRBD1	TRBV27	TRBJ1-6	TGTGCCAGCAGTCGACAGGAGGGACAGGGGAATTCACCCCTCCACTTT	CASSRQEGQGNSPLHF
few	TRBD1	TRBV6-5	TRBJ2-4	TGTGCCAGCAGTTACTCGGCAGGGGGCAAAAACATTCAGTACTTC	CASSYSAGGKNIQYF
.	.	TRBV6-5	TRBJ2-3	TGTGCCAGCAGTCCCCCGGGGACAGATACGCAGTATTTT	CASSPPGTDTQYF
.	TRBD1	TRBV18	TRBJ1-1	TGTGCCAGCTCACGGACAGGGAGGGACACTGAAGCTTTCTTT	CASSRTGRDTEAFF
.	.	TRBV5-1	TRBJ1-2	TGCGCCAGCAGCTCCCATCCCACTAACTATGGCTACACCTTC	CASSSHPTNYGYTF
few	TRBD2	TRBV27	TRBJ2-7	TGTGCCAGCAGTTTACACCCTAGCGGGACCTCCTACGAGCAGTACTTC	CASSLHPSGTSYEQYF
few	.	TRBV30	TRBJ2-7	TGTGCCTGGAGTTCGGTTTACGAGCAGTACTTC	CAWSSVYEQYF
few	.	TRBV11-2	TRBJ2-7	TGTGCCAGCAGCCAGGAGGGTTATAGCTCCTACGAGCAGTACTTC	CASSQEGYSSYEQYF
.	TRBD2	TRBV19	TRBJ2-5	TGTGCCAGTAGTGGGGGGGACCAAGAGACCCAGTACTTC	CASSGGDQETQYF
.	TRBD2	TRBV6-1	TRBJ2-4	TGTGCCAGCAGTGAACCGGGACTAGCGGGCGCCAAAAACATTCAGTACTTC	CASSEPGLAGAKNIQYF
few	TRBD2	TRBV27	TRBJ2-2	TGTGCCAGCGGACAAGGGACTAGCGGGACCGGGGAGCTGTTTTTT	CASGQGTSGTGELFF
.	TRBD1	TRBV11-2	TRBJ1-4	TGTGCCAGCAGCCCCGGACAGGCACCGAGCTGGTTTTTT	CASSPGQAPSWFF
few	TRBD1	TRBV27	TRBJ1-2	TGTGCCAGCAGTCCTCGGGACAGGGGAACCTATGGCTACACCTTC	CASSPRDRGTYGYTF
few	TRBD2	TRBV5-4	TRBJ2-5	TGTGCCAGCAGCTTGCAGCTAGGGACTAGTGGAGAGACCCAGTACTTC	CASSLQLGTSGETQYF
few	.	TRBV21-1	TRBJ1-1	TGTGCCAGCAGCAAAAGCTTGGGACAGGTAACTGAAGCTTTCTTT	CASSKSLGQVTEAFF
.	TRBD1	TRBV6-4	TRBJ1-1	TGTGCCAGCAGTGACAAGGGGGCCGGGGGCACTGAAGCTTTCTTT	CASSDKGAGGTEAFF
.	.	TRBV14	TRBJ1-1	TGTGCCAGCAGCCTAAAGAACACTGAAGCTTTCTTT	CASSLKNTEAFF
few	TRBD2	TRBV5-1	TRBJ2-1	TGCGCCAGCAGTACCGGGAGGATTTACAATGAGCAGTTCTTC	CASSTGRIYNEQFF
few	TRBD1	TRBV19	TRBJ2-2	TGTGCCAGTAGTTCAGACAGGGACACCGGGGAGCTGTTTTTT	CASSSDRDTGELFF
.	.	TRBV27	TRBJ1-2	TGTGCCAGCAGTAGGAAGGGAGGATCCTATGGCTACACCTTC	CASSRKGGSYGYTF
.	TRBD2	TRBV7-2	TRBJ2-3	TGTGCCAGCAGCTACATAGCGGGATCGAGCACAGATACGCAGTATTTT	CASSYIAGSSTDTQYF
.	.	TRBV28	TRBJ2-3	TGTGCCAGCAGGTCGATTGGGGCGGCTGCTAGCACAGATACGCAGTATTTT	CASRSIGAAASTDTQYF
.	.	TRBV11-2	TRBJ1-2	TGTGCCAGCAGCTCCCCGCGACGCGGGCTAAGGGGCTACACCTTC	CASSSPRRGLRGYTF
.	TRBD2	TRBV6-1	TRBJ2-1	TGTGCCAGCAGCACTAGCGGAGGAAAGAATGAGCAGTTCTTC	CASSTSGGKNEQFF